The sequence of this TCR beta chain was determined in a study of glioma-infiltrating T cells after dendritic cell vaccination. Points on this clone: Its cognate antigen is unknown.

Study outcomes and limitations: Only a small number of patients had complete blood and tumor samples. Longer survival after dendritic cell vaccination followed higher pretreatment TIL content.

The CDR3 extends over 19 amino acids. The ends were cut back, 2 bases at V and 0 bases at J, with 22 bases in the middle. Per germline, CDR1 SEHNR and CDR2 FQNEAQ (reference sequence). Only in-frame clones appear in the TCRdb table, and some are missing; sequencing was by immunoSEQ multiplex PCR. The sample lists nearly 85,000 clones, 85% to 90% occurring once. The material sequenced was blood, taken before dendritic cell vaccination. The chain couples TRBV7-9 to TRBJ1-2; TRBD1 is a possible D gene (6 bases). This TCR was sampled from a human donor with glioblastoma. The CDR3 coding sequence is TGTGCCAGCAGCTTACATCACCGGGGACACCACAACCCTAACTATGGCTACACCTTC. It specifies CASSLHHRGHHNPNYGYTF.